Listed here are 23 T cell receptor beta chains from one sample, sequenced in a study of metastatic and nonmetastatic thyroid tumors. TCRdb used MiXCR to call clones anew from the PCR reads. The sample carries 35,000 to 50,000 clones, roughly 4% recorded once. Every patient was untreated before thyroid surgery. Sequenced material: blood. The source is a female donor with papillary thyroid cancer or a benign thyroid nodule (not recorded which). Some clones in this sample may be carry-over from other donors' samples.

This chain joins TRBV30 and TRBJ2-5; no reliable D call. Trimming pared 0 bases from V and 4 bases from J, leaving 18 bases between. Germline V lookup: CDR1 GTSNPN, CDR2 SVGIG (reference sequence). The CDR3 is 16 amino acids. CDR3 in DNA: TGTGCCTGGAGTGTACCCTTTTCTGGTTTTAGAGAGACCCAGTACTTC. It encodes CAWSVPFSGFRETQYF.

This clone was observed a handful of times. The rearrangement joins TRBV7-8 to TRBJ1-2; D is ambiguous. V lost 1 base, J lost 0 bases, and 6 bases lay in between. This CDR3 region has 14 residues. Germline CDR1 reads SGHVS; CDR2 reads FQNEAQ. The CDR3 sequence is CASSLDGANYGYTF. CDR3 DNA sequence: TGTGCCAGCAGCTTAGACGGAGCTAACTATGGCTACACCTTC.

This clone was recorded many times. The chain is built from TRBV30 and TRBJ2-1, with TRBD2 matching 12 bases. Trimming took 2 bases from V and 2 from J; bases not matched to a gene: 4. This CDR3 spans 16 amino acids. CDR1 GTSNPN and CDR2 SVGIG come from the germline V gene (reference sequence). CDR3 in amino acids: CAWSLRTSGTYNEQFF. The CDR3 DNA is TGTGCCTGGAGTTTAAGGACTAGCGGGACCTACAATGAGCAGTTCTTC.

The DNA of the CDR3 is TGTGCCAGCAGTGCAGGGGGCAATCAGCCCCAGCATTTT. Its translation is CASSAGGNQPQHF. The rearrangement joins TRBV6-1 to TRBJ1-5; possibly TRBD1 for D (6 bases). The CDR3 contains 13 residues. Trimming cost V 4 bases and J 2 bases, with 6 bases left between them. Germline V CDR1 and CDR2: MNHNS, SASEGT.

Remarks on this clone: This CDR3 is missing its conserved last phenylalanine or tryptophan, likely due to a read error. The chain couples TRBV2 to TRBJ2-2; possibly TRBD1 or TRBD2 for D (5 bases each). Germline V lookup: CDR1 SNHLY, CDR2 FYNNEI. This CDR3 is built from 13 residues. The CDR3 spells CASSVGVTRELFL. As DNA, the CDR3 is TGTGCCAGCAGTGTGGGGGTCACCCGGGAGCTGTTTTTA.

This clone was recorded a few times. Other nucleotide sequences in the sample specify the same CDR3. The chain uses TRBV18 and TRBJ1-3; D is perhaps TRBD1 (5 bases). The CDR3 has 15 residues. Trimming left V 3 bases short and J 0 bases short, with 9 bases between. From germline, CDR1 is KGHSH and CDR2 LQKENI. The CDR3 reads CASSPGRTSGNTIYF. CDR3 in DNA: TGTGCCAGCTCACCGGGACGGACCTCTGGAAACACCATATATTTT.

This clone was seen a handful of times. This chain connects TRBV9 to TRBJ2-1, with a tentative D call TRBD1 (6 bases). The V gene lost 0 bases and the J gene lost 5 bases, with 9 bases spanning the gap. The germline gives CDR1 SGDLS, CDR2 YYNGEE. CDR3 length: 14 residues. Here the CDR3 reads CASSVDGQNNEQFF. In nucleotides, the CDR3 is TGTGCCAGCAGCGTAGATGGACAGAACAATGAGCAGTTCTTC.

There are many counts of this clone. The gene calls are TRBV5-1 and TRBJ1-6; TRBD1 aligns across 8 bases. This CDR3 has 14 residues. In germline, CDR1 is SGHRS, CDR2 YFSETQ. V was pared by 4 bases and J by 7 bases, with 4 bases of the junction left unmatched. Here the CDR3 reads CASSVQGGNSPLHF. CDR3 nucleotides: TGCGCCAGCAGCGTACAGGGGGGCAATTCACCCCTCCACTTT.

This clone was found many times. The rearrangement links TRBV13 to TRBJ2-1; no reliable D call. Germline assignment: CDR1 PRHDT and CDR2 FYEKMQ (reference sequence). V lost 4 bases and J lost 5, with 6 bases in between. There are 12 residues in the CDR3. The CDR3 sequence is CASSYTHNEQFF. CDR3 in DNA: TGTGCCAGCAGCTACACCCACAATGAGCAGTTCTTC.

In the case of this clone: Possible read error: a much larger clone is one base away. In the same sample, other DNA sequences code for this CDR3. The genes are TRBV7-3 and TRBJ2-2; possible D gene TRBD2, 5 bases. This CDR3 has 16 amino acids. The V gene lost 0 bases and the J gene lost 8 bases, with 16 bases spanning the gap. Germline values: CDR1 SGHTA, CDR2 FQGTGA. Here the CDR3 reads CASSLTSGYSTGELFF. The DNA of the CDR3 is TGTGCCAGCAGCTTAACCAGCGGTTACTCCACAGGGGAGCTGTTTTTT.

V is TRBV6-1 and J is TRBJ2-3, with TRBD1 matching 7 bases. V shed 5 bases and J 0 bases; nucleotides not matched to a gene: 8. Germline assignment: CDR1 MNHNS and CDR2 SASEGT. The CDR3 length is 16 residues. In nucleotides, the CDR3 is TGTGCCAGCAGTAGACAGGGATCAAGGAGCACAGATACGCAGTATTTT. It translates to CASSRQGSRSTDTQYF.

The gene calls are TRBV6-1 and TRBJ1-2; the match to TRBD1 covers 10 bases. Trimming took 5 bases from V and 4 from J; bases not matched to a gene: 16. The length of the CDR3 is 18 residues. From germline, CDR1 is MNHNS and CDR2 SASEGT. Here the CDR3 reads CASSYRGTGDGVVYGYTF. CDR3 nucleotides: TGTGCCAGCAGTTATAGGGGGACAGGGGATGGAGTAGTCTATGGCTACACCTTC.

This clone occurred many times. The chain recombines TRBV19 with TRBJ2-1; 9 positions match TRBD1. CDR3 size: 15 residues. The V gene's germline CDR1 is LNHDA and CDR2 SQIVND (reference sequence). J was trimmed by 10 bases and V by 4 bases; bases with no gene match: 11. The CDR3, as DNA: TGTGCCAGTAGTACCCCAATACAGGGGGCGGAAGAGCAGTTCTTC. Translating gives CASSTPIQGAEEQFF.

This clone has at least ten counts. The chain combines TRBV6-2 or TRBV6-3 with TRBJ2-7; D gene ambiguous. Germline values: CDR1 MNHEY, CDR2 SVGEGT. V dropped 7 bases and J dropped 4 bases, with 8 bases sitting between them. The CDR3 contains 11 residues. The CDR3 nucleotides are TGTGCCAGCACCAAAGGGTACGAGCAGTACTTC. Amino acids: CASTKGYEQYF.

This clone was counted at least ten times. The V gene is TRBV6-1, the J gene TRBJ1-1; D perhaps matches TRBD1 (6 bases). The CDR3 is 15 amino acids. Germline V gene data show CDR1 as MNHNS and CDR2 as SASEGT. The V and J ends lost 6 bases and 1 base respectively, with 15 bases between them. The CDR3, as DNA: TGTGCCAGCAGCGGATTCGGGACACAGAACACTGAAGCTTTCTTT. Its translation: CASSGFGTQNTEAFF.

In this sample, this clone turned up many times. The chain carries TRBV5-8 and TRBJ2-7; D remains unclear. V was trimmed by 3 bases and J by 0 bases, leaving 4 bases between them. The germline V gene encodes CDR1 SGHTS and CDR2 YDEGEE. This CDR3 has 12 amino acids. The CDR3 nucleotides read TGTGCCAGCAGCTGGGACTCCTACGAGCAGTACTTC. Translating it yields CASSWDSYEQYF.

This clone showed up many times. The CDR3 is CASSLYLVLSYEQYF. The CDR3 DNA follows: TGTGCCAGCAGCTTGTATCTAGTCCTCTCCTACGAGCAGTACTTC. This chain uses TRBV5-6 with TRBJ2-7; no clear D. This CDR3 spans 15 amino acids. V was cut by 1 base and J by 0 bases, with 11 bases left in between. CDR1 is SGHDT, CDR2 YYEEEE, per germline.

This clone appeared many times. The chain carries TRBV5-1 and TRBJ2-3; TRBD2 matches at 14 bases. Germline trimming cut 0 bases from V and 6 bases from J; bases unmatched to any gene: 3. Germline CDR1 and CDR2: SGHRS and YFSETQ. This CDR3 region has 16 residues. CDR3 sequence reads: CASSLGLAGGTDTQYF. CDR3 nucleotide sequence: TGCGCCAGCAGCTTGGGACTAGCGGGAGGGACCGATACGCAGTATTTT.

This clone was counted at least ten times. This may arise from a read error, as a much more abundant clone is one base away. V usage is TRBV19 and J usage is TRBJ2-2; 8 bases line up with TRBD1. Germline CDR1 LNHDA, CDR2 SQIVND (reference sequence). The CDR3 runs 14 residues. For the CDR3, the DNA is TGTGCCAGTACCCGGGACAGGCGACTCGGGGAGCTGCTTTTT. Translating it yields CASTRDRRLGELLF.

This clone came up a few times. The V and J genes are TRBV19 and TRBJ2-4; D perhaps matches TRBD2 (6 bases). Trimming shortened V by 4 bases and J by 9 bases, and 16 bases separated the two germline ends. The germline gives CDR1 LNHDA, CDR2 SQIVND (reference sequence). The CDR3 is 14 residues long. The CDR3 reads CASSTLTSTCIQYF. The CDR3 DNA reads as TGTGCCAGTAGTACCCTGACTAGTACTTGCATTCAGTACTTC.

Many counts were recorded for this clone. Here the CDR3 DNA reads TGTGCCAGCAGTGACAGCGGGAATTTTACTAGCACAGATACGCAGTATTTT. This gives the protein CASSDSGNFTSTDTQYF. The rearrangement uses TRBV6-1 and TRBJ2-3; 7 bases are a match to TRBD2. Germline V CDR1 and CDR2: MNHNS, SASEGT. CDR3 length: 17 amino acids. V shed 3 bases, J shed 0 bases, and the junction held 9 bases outside the gene matches.

The sample holds many counts of this clone. V and J are TRBV3-1 and TRBJ2-7; D is unclear. V lost 2 bases, J lost 7 bases, and 9 bases lay in between. This CDR3 is 12 amino acids long. Germline CDR1 is LGHDT and CDR2 is YNNKEL (reference sequence). The CDR3 region has the DNA TGTGCCAGCAGCCAATTAACCGGGGAGCAGTACTTC. Protein: CASSQLTGEQYF.

Of note for this clone: At one of its ends the junction is not consistent with the germline gene, which may arise from a read error. The chain combines TRBV12-3 or TRBV12-4 with TRBJ2-7; D tentatively reads TRBD1 or TRBD2 (5 bases each). This CDR3 spans 15 amino acids. The CDR3 spells CASSSSDTVGDEQHF. The DNA for the CDR3 is TGTGCCAGCAGTTCATCGGACACCGTTGGGGACGAGCAGCACTTC.